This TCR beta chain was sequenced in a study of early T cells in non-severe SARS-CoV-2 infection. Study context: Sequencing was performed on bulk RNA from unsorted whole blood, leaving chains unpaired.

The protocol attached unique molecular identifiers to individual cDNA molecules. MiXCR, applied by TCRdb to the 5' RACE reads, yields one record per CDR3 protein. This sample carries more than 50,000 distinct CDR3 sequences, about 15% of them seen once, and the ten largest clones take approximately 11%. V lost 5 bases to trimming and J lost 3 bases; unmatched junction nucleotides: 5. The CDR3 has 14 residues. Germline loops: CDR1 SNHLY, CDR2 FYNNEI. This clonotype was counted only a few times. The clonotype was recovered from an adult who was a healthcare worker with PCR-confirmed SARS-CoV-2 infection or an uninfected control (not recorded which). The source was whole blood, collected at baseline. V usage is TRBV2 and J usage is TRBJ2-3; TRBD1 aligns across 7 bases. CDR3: CASSPGQTTDTQYF. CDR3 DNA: TGTGCCAGCAGTCCGGGACAGACTACAGATACGCAGTATTTT.